Presented here are 20 T cell receptor beta chains from one specimen sequenced in a study of cytomegalovirus exposure and HLA in healthy donors. A multiplex PCR was run with 60 Vbeta primers and 13 Jbeta primers. Method: immunoSEQ multiplex PCR; TCRdb's copy keeps in-frame clones and lacks some. The sample comprises around 30,000 clones, around two fifths of which are singletons, and roughly 2.1% rests with the top ten. Sample: PBMCs. Receptors originate from a woman in her 50s in good health and CMV-seronegative.

The chain links TRBV10-3 to TRBJ1-1; D is uncertain. This CDR3 is built from 15 residues. The germline gives CDR1 ENHRY, CDR2 SYGVKD. V lost 4 bases and J 3 bases, leaving 15 bases between the germline ends. CDR3 DNA sequence: TGTGCCATCAGTGGATCCCGCGGGTCGGACACTGAAGCTTTCTTT. It is translated as CAISGSRGSDTEAFF.

This rearrangement joins TRBV25-1 to TRBJ1-1, with unresolved D. CDR3 length equals 13 residues. V shed 1 base and J shed 1 base, with 4 bases lying between them. Germline CDR1 is MGHDK and CDR2 is SYGVNS. The CDR3 sequence is CASSEWANTEAFF. CDR3 coding DNA: TGTGCCAGCAGTGAATGGGCGAACACTGAAGCTTTCTTT.

The rearrangement uses TRBV11-2 and TRBJ2-3; 9 bases line up with TRBD2. The trim removed 6 bases at V and 4 bases at J, leaving 11 bases unmatched. CDR1 and CDR2 (germline): SGHAT, FQNNGV. The length of the CDR3 is 16 residues. The CDR3: CASRLDRASGADTQYF. The CDR3 coding sequence is TGTGCCAGCAGGCTAGATAGGGCTAGCGGGGCAGATACGCAGTATTTT.

This clone was seen a few times. The chain has TRBV7-9 and TRBJ1-6, with 9 nucleotides matching TRBD1. The CDR3 contains 13 residues. Germline V CDR1 and CDR2: SEHNR, FQNEAQ (reference sequence). V lost 10 bases to trimming and J lost 6 bases; unmatched junction nucleotides: 4. The CDR3 loop reads CATQTGGNSPLHF. CDR3 sequence (DNA): TGTGCCACCCAGACAGGGGGTAATTCACCCCTCCACTTT.

V usage is TRBV19 and J usage is TRBJ1-5, with D possibly matching TRBD1 (5 bases). The CDR3 has 14 residues. Germline V gives CDR1 LNHDA, CDR2 SQIVND (reference sequence). Between the trimmed V and J ends, which lost 3 bases and 7 bases, there was a span of 13 bases. The CDR3 is CASSIVGPGQPQHF. The CDR3 DNA is TGTGCCAGTAGTATTGTGGGGCCAGGGCAGCCCCAGCATTTT.

The chain joins TRBV19 to TRBJ1-2, with TRBD1 matching 7 bases. The V gene's germline CDR1 is LNHDA and CDR2 SQIVND (reference sequence). The junction had 7 bases not matched to a gene; V was cut back by 5 bases and J by 4 bases. The CDR3 covers 14 residues. CDR3 DNA sequence: TGTGCCAGTAGTTCTACAGGGGTAGGCTATGGCTACACCTTC. Residues: CASSSTGVGYGYTF.

CDR3 DNA sequence: TGCAGCGTGACCGTAGCGAGGAGCTCCTACAATGAGCAGTTCTTC. Translation: CSVTVARSSYNEQFF. This chain links TRBV29-1 with TRBJ2-1; D may be TRBD2 (5 bases). The CDR3 runs 15 residues. Germline CDR1 is SQVTM and CDR2 is ANQGSEA. Trimming took 6 bases from V and 0 from J, leaving 15 bases between them.

J is TRBJ2-7 and V is TRBV2; D remains ambiguous. The CDR3 spans 13 residues. V lost 8 bases and J lost 0, with 11 bases in between. Germline V gene sequence: CDR1 SNHLY, CDR2 FYNNEI. The CDR3 coding sequence is TGTGCCAGCTCAGTGGCGGCCTCCTACGAGCAGTACTTC. It encodes CASSVAASYEQYF.

The genes are TRBV18 and TRBJ2-1, with D uncertain. CDR1 is KGHSH, CDR2 LQKENI, per germline. The CDR3 runs to 12 residues. The V and J ends lost 3 bases and 5 bases respectively, with 5 bases between them. The CDR3 spells CASSPQDNEQFF. The CDR3 DNA sequence: TGTGCCAGCTCACCTCAGGACAATGAGCAGTTCTTC.

V gene TRBV6-6 combines with J gene TRBJ2-7, with D hard to call. This CDR3 is 13 amino acids long. Trimming stripped 0 bases from V and 5 bases from J, with 8 bases between. The germline gives CDR1 MNHNY, CDR2 SVGAGI (reference sequence). In DNA, the CDR3 is TGTGCCAGCAGTTACTCGGCCAACCACGAGCAGTACTTC. It translates to CASSYSANHEQYF.

The chain combines TRBV5-6 with TRBJ1-1; maybe TRBD1 (5 bases). The CDR3 runs to 13 residues. Germline CDR1 is SGHDT and CDR2 is YYEEEE. V lost 4 bases to trimming and J lost 5 bases, with 12 bases between them. CDR3 nucleotides: TGTGCCAGCAGCAGGGGTTACGGGACTGAAGCTTTCTTT. It is translated as CASSRGYGTEAFF.

The V and J genes are TRBV7-3 and TRBJ2-1; 12 bases match TRBD2. Germline lookup yields CDR1 SGHTA and CDR2 FQGTGA. This CDR3 contains 19 residues. The J segment lost 7 bases and the V segment lost 5 bases, leaving 18 bases of the junction unmatched. The chain's CDR3 is CASSQVGQVRTSGRNEQFF. In nucleotides, the CDR3 is TGTGCCAGCAGCCAAGTGGGGCAGGTTCGTACTAGCGGGAGGAATGAGCAGTTCTTC.

The table lists this clone with a few counts. The chain has TRBV18 and TRBJ1-1; maybe TRBD1 (6 bases). This CDR3 is built from 15 residues. The V end was cut by 3 bases, the J end by 0 bases, with 11 bases between. Per germline, CDR1 KGHSH and CDR2 LQKENI. The CDR3 protein is CASSPSRGMNTEAFF. DNA of the CDR3: TGTGCCAGCTCACCCTCCAGGGGCATGAACACTGAAGCTTTCTTT.

This chain uses TRBV5-4 with TRBJ2-1, with TRBD2 identical over 12 bases. Germline values: CDR1 SGHNT, CDR2 YYREEE (reference sequence). This CDR3 has 17 residues. Unmatched junction bases numbered 12, after V lost 4 bases and J lost 7 bases. CDR3 residues: CASSPPELAGGGNEQFF. CDR3 sequence (DNA): TGTGCCAGCAGCCCACCGGAACTAGCGGGAGGAGGTAATGAGCAGTTCTTC.

The V gene is TRBV19, the J gene TRBJ2-6; D remains ambiguous. V lost 11 bases to trimming and J lost 0 bases, with 14 bases between them. The CDR3 has 15 residues. Germline values: CDR1 LNHDA, CDR2 SQIVND (reference sequence). CDR3 in amino acids: CAVLGGYSGANVLTF. The CDR3 DNA sequence: TGTGCCGTCCTCGGCGGTTACTCTGGGGCCAACGTCCTGACTTTC.

This clone was seen only a few times. This chain uses TRBV6-5 with TRBJ1-1; D gene ambiguous. Trimming left V 0 bases short and J 6 bases short, with 11 bases between. CDR1 is MNHEY and CDR2 is SVGAGI in the germline V gene. This CDR3 is 14 amino acids long. CDR3 sequence reads: CASSYSRGGSEAFF. The CDR3 bases are TGTGCCAGCAGTTACTCACGGGGAGGGTCTGAAGCTTTCTTT.

The chain links TRBV5-1 to TRBJ2-1, with D tentatively TRBD2 (6 bases). The V end lost 1 base, the J end lost 5 bases, and 16 bases lay between the germline ends. Per germline, CDR1 SGHRS and CDR2 YFSETQ. The CDR3 is 16 amino acids. The CDR3 DNA reads TGCGCCAGCAGCTTGTATGGCGGGATTGGCCACAATGAGCAGTTCTTC. It specifies CASSLYGGIGHNEQFF. The entire variable domain, with the rest obtained from reference TRBV5-1 and TRBJ2-1, is as follows: KAGVTQTPRYLIKTRGQQVTLSCSPISGHRSVSWYQQTPGQGLQFLFEYFSETQRNKGNFPGRFSGRQFSNSRSEMNVSTLELGDSALYLCASSLYGGIGHNEQFFGPGTRLTVL.

CDR3 nucleotide sequence: TGCGCCAGCAGCTTCGGAGAAACCACAGATACGCAGTATTTT. Its translation is CASSFGETTDTQYF. V gene TRBV5-1 combines with J gene TRBJ2-3; unclear D gene. The CDR3 is 14 residues long. CDR1 is SGHRS, CDR2 YFSETQ, per germline. The V end lost 2 bases, the J end lost 2 bases, and 9 bases lay between the germline ends.

As to this clone: Germline is not matched at one junction end, which may reflect a read error. This chain joins TRBV5-1 and TRBJ2-6; no definite D call. Germline-derived CDR1 and CDR2 are SGHRS and YFSETQ. CDR3 length equals 15 residues. Here the CDR3 reads CAGSPGDSGANVLTF. The DNA of the CDR3 is TGCGCCGGCAGTCCCGGAGACTCTGGGGCCAACGTCCTGACTTTC.

The CDR3: CASSKGRREGYEQYF. The CDR3 DNA is TGTGCCAGCAGCAAAGGACGGAGGGAGGGCTACGAGCAGTACTTC. The chain has TRBV21-1 and TRBJ2-7; the tabulated D call, TRBD2, remains unverified against the DNA. TRBV21-1 is termed a pseudogene. This CDR3 has 15 residues.